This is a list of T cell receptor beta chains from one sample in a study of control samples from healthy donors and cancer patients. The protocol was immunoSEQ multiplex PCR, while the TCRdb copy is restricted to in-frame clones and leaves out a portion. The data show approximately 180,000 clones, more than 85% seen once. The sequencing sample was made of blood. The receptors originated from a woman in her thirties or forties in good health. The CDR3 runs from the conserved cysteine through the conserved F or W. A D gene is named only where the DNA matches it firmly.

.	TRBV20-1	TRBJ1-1	CSARLTTEAFF	TGCAGTGCTAGACTTACGACTGAAGCTTTCTTT
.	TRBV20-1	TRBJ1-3	CSASGRAGNTIYF	TGCAGTGCTAGTGGCCGGGCTGGAAACACCATATATTTT
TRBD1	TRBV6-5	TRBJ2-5	CASGQGETQYF	TGTGCCAGCGGACAGGGAGAGACCCAGTACTTC
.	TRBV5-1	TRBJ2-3	CASSLERKGVRPTDTQYF	TGCGCCAGCAGCCTTGAACGGAAGGGGGTGAGACCCACAGATACGCAGTATTTT
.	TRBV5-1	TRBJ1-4	CASSSRVNEKLFF	TGCGCCAGCAGCTCCCGGGTTAATGAAAAACTGTTTTTT
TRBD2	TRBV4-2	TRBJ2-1	CASSQDWAGGQYNEQFF	TGTGCCAGCAGCCAAGATTGGGCGGGGGGCCAGTACAATGAGCAGTTCTTC
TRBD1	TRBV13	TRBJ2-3	CASSLRVAGQGINTQYF	TGTGCCAGCAGCTTAAGAGTGGCGGGACAGGGCATTAATACGCAGTATTTT
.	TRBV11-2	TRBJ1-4	CASSHGRAQVGGEKLFF	TGTGCCAGCAGCCATGGCAGGGCGCAGGTCGGGGGTGAAAAACTGTTTTTT
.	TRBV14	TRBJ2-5	CASSQNWGETQYF	TGTGCCAGCAGCCAAAATTGGGGAGAGACCCAGTACTTC
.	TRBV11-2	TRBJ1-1	CASSFDSFMNTEAFF	TGTGCCAGCAGCTTTGACAGTTTCATGAACACTGAAGCTTTCTTT
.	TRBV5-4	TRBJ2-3	CASSLGADTQYF	TGTGCCAGCAGCTTGGGGGCAGATACGCAGTATTTT
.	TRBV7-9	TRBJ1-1	CASSLEVETEAFF	TGTGCCAGCAGCTTAGAGGTCGAAACTGAAGCTTTCTTT
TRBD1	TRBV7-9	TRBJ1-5	CASSRTGAGQPQHF	TGTGCCAGCAGCCGTACAGGGGCCGGTCAGCCCCAGCATTTT
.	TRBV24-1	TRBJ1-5	CATSDFRGQPQHF	TGTGCCACCAGTGATTTCCGGGGCCAGCCCCAGCATTTT
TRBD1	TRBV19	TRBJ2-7	CASSAGTGQYEQYF	TGTGCCAGTAGCGCCGGGACAGGGCAGTACGAGCAGTACTTC
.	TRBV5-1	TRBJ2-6	CASSFGASGANVLTF	TGCGCCAGCAGCTTCGGAGCCTCTGGGGCCAACGTCCTGACTTTC